Shown below are 24 T cell receptor beta chains from a single sample sequenced in a study of vaccination effects on CD4 cells after COVID-19. These receptors have no identified antigens. Assay: immunoSEQ multiplex PCR; the TCRdb copy retains only in-frame clones and omits some. The sample has approximately 60,000 clones, about 81% seen once. CD4+ T cells were isolated after around 9 days of culture. Vaccine administered to participants consisted of two doses of either BNT162b2 or mRNA-1273. Sequences were derived from CD4+ T cells from PBMCs cultured without peptide, sampled after COVID-19 vaccination. Receptors originate from a human donor who received a COVID-19 vaccine.

This clone has just one count. The V gene is TRBV6-5, the J gene TRBJ2-1; TRBD2 aligns across 9 bases. In germline, CDR1 is MNHEY, CDR2 SVGAGI. CDR3 length: 12 residues. V trimming: 4 bases; J trimming: 13 bases; junction bases outside the gene matches: 5. The CDR3 loop is CASSLPGLAQFF. CDR3 in DNA: TGTGCCAGCAGTTTACCGGGACTAGCTCAGTTCTTC.

The chain recombines TRBV7-3 with TRBJ1-6, with 9 bases aligning to TRBD1. V was pared by 4 bases and J by 5 bases, with 3 bases of the junction left unmatched. The CDR3 runs to 15 residues. Germline V gives CDR1 SGHTA, CDR2 FQGTGA. CDR3 residues: CASSWGTGNNSPLHF. The CDR3 DNA follows: TGTGCCAGCAGCTGGGGGACAGGGAATAATTCACCCCTCCACTTT.

The V and J genes are TRBV5-1 and TRBJ2-5; no reliable D call. The length of the CDR3 is 13 residues. The germline V gene encodes CDR1 SGHRS and CDR2 YFSETQ. Trimming left V 4 bases short and J 5 bases short, with 12 bases between. The CDR3 sequence is CASSLVEGETQYF. The CDR3 bases are TGCGCCAGCAGCCTCGTCGAAGGGGAGACCCAGTACTTC.

The V gene is TRBV2, the J gene TRBJ2-1, with 13 bases that match TRBD2. Germline lookup yields CDR1 SNHLY and CDR2 FYNNEI. The CDR3 is 19 residues long. The V segment lost 10 bases and the J segment 1 base; nucleotides outside the gene matches: 16. CDR3 DNA: TGTGCCACCCAGCAGACTCGGACTAGCGGGAGAGGGTCCTACAATGAGCAGTTCTTC. It codes for CATQQTRTSGRGSYNEQFF.

The sample holds a few counts of this clone. The V gene is TRBV2, the J gene TRBJ1-1; D may be TRBD1 (6 bases). Looked up from germline, CDR1 is SNHLY and CDR2 is FYNNEI. V was cut by 6 bases and J by 0 bases, with 11 bases left in between. The CDR3 spans 14 residues. The CDR3 nucleotides are TGTGCCAGCAGACGGACAGTGATGAACACTGAAGCTTTCTTT. Translating it yields CASRRTVMNTEAFF.

The chain is built from TRBV5-5 and TRBJ2-6; weak D call: TRBD2 (5 bases). Trimming took off 0 bases at V and 0 bases at J, with 7 bases between the two ends. Germline CDR1 reads SGHKS; CDR2 reads YYEKEE (reference sequence). The CDR3 has 16 residues. The CDR3 reads CASSLETSSGANVLTF. CDR3 in DNA: TGTGCCAGCAGCTTGGAAACTAGCTCTGGGGCCAACGTCCTGACTTTC.

This clone was detected a few times. This sequence joins TRBV28 and TRBJ2-1, with 10 bases lining up with TRBD2. The length of the CDR3 is 16 residues. Germline V gene data show CDR1 as MDHEN and CDR2 as SYDVKM. V lost 3 bases to trimming and J lost 2 bases; unmatched junction nucleotides: 4. The CDR3 DNA follows: TGTGCCAGCAGTTTCCCTCTAGCGGGGGCCTACAATGAGCAGTTCTTC. This translates into CASSFPLAGAYNEQFF.

The CDR3, as DNA: TGTGCCATCAGTGACGGGGGCACTGAAGCTTTCTTT. Translation: CAISDGGTEAFF. The rearrangement links TRBV10-3 to TRBJ1-1, with a possible D match to TRBD1 (5 bases). V lost 3 bases and J 4 bases, leaving 6 bases between the germline ends. The CDR3 is made up of 12 amino acids. Germline V gives CDR1 ENHRY, CDR2 SYGVKD.

The CDR3 sequence: CASSYSRVMNTEAFF. DNA of the CDR3: TGTGCCAGCAGTTACTCCCGGGTTATGAACACTGAAGCTTTCTTT. V gene TRBV6-6 combines with J gene TRBJ1-1; no clear D. The CDR3 extends over 15 amino acids. The germline V gene encodes CDR1 MNHNY and CDR2 SVGAGI (reference sequence). Trimming stripped 0 bases from V and 0 bases from J, with 8 bases between.

The chain carries TRBV2 and TRBJ1-1; D unresolved. The length of the CDR3 is 10 residues. The V end was cut by 9 bases, the J end by 0 bases, with 2 bases between. Germline values: CDR1 SNHLY, CDR2 FYNNEI. CDR3 sequence: CASMNTEAFF. CDR3 sequence (DNA): TGTGCCAGTATGAACACTGAAGCTTTCTTT.

The gene calls are TRBV28 and TRBJ2-1; 7 bases agree with TRBD1. Trimming removed 2 bases from V and 15 bases from J; junction bases left unmatched: 10. The CDR3 is 13 amino acids. The germline V gene has CDR1 MDHEN and CDR2 SYDVKM. CDR3: CASSLLDKGAGFF. The DNA for the CDR3 is TGTGCCAGCAGTTTACTTGATAAGGGGGCGGGGTTCTTC.

In this sample, this clone turned up a few times. The chain recombines TRBV7-9 with TRBJ2-1, with a possible D match to TRBD2 (6 bases). This CDR3 has 16 amino acids. Germline CDR1 SEHNR, CDR2 FQNEAQ (reference sequence). V was clipped by 5 bases and J by 2 bases, with 16 bases between them. CDR3 region: CASSPLGGSTYNEQFF. In DNA form, the CDR3 reads TGTGCCAGCAGCCCCTTGGGAGGTTCAACCTACAATGAGCAGTTCTTC.

This clone was detected only a few times. The chain has TRBV12-5 and TRBJ2-3; TRBD2 agrees at 9 bases. Trimming took 1 base from V and 11 from J; bases not matched to a gene: 7. Germline CDR1 and CDR2: LGHNT and FRNRAP. The CDR3 loop spans 14 amino acids. DNA of the CDR3: TGTGCTAGTGGTTTGGCCCCACAGCGGGGGGAGCAGTATTTT. It codes for CASGLAPQRGEQYF.

V and J are TRBV6-5 and TRBJ1-1; TRBD1 matches at 9 bases. The length of the CDR3 is 14 residues. V was clipped by 6 bases and J by 4 bases; unmatched bases: 6. In germline, CDR1 is MNHEY, CDR2 SVGAGI. The CDR3 region is CASSRDRVSTEAFF. Written as DNA, the CDR3 is TGTGCCAGCAGCCGGGACAGGGTTAGCACTGAAGCTTTCTTT.

This sequence joins TRBV19 and TRBJ2-7; the D call may be TRBD1 or TRBD2 (6 bases each). This CDR3 is built from 13 residues. Trimming left V 9 bases short and J 3 bases short, with 15 bases between. From germline, CDR1 is LNHDA and CDR2 SQIVND (reference sequence). The CDR3 coding sequence is TGTGCCAGCCGGGGGTCAGGGGTCTACGAGCAGTACTTC. Amino acids: CASRGSGVYEQYF.

The chain combines TRBV7-2 with TRBJ1-2, with D possibly being TRBD1 (6 bases). The germline V gene encodes CDR1 SGHTA and CDR2 FQGNSA. This CDR3 has 13 amino acids. Trimming shortened V by 10 bases and J by 2 bases, and 14 bases separated the two germline ends. CDR3 bases: TGTGCCATTATGGGGGGGGCGAACTATGGCTACACCTTC. Amino acid sequence: CAIMGGANYGYTF.

The V gene is TRBV11-3, the J gene TRBJ2-3, with TRBD2 matching over 10 bases. Germline V lookup: CDR1 SGHNT, CDR2 YENEEA. The CDR3 is made up of 15 amino acids. Trimming removed 4 bases from V and 1 base from J; junction bases left unmatched: 2. In nucleotides, the CDR3 is TGTGCCAGCAGCTACGGGACTAGCGGCACAGATACGCAGTATTTT. Translated: CASSYGTSGTDTQYF.

This clone has a handful of counts. The V gene is TRBV2, the J gene TRBJ2-3; D perhaps matches TRBD2 (5 bases). The CDR3 spans 12 residues. Germline V gives CDR1 SNHLY, CDR2 FYNNEI. Deletions cut 10 bases from V and 4 bases from J, with 12 bases between. The CDR3 here is CATSLGADTQYF. The CDR3 coding sequence is TGTGCCACCTCCCTGGGAGCAGATACGCAGTATTTT.

V usage is TRBV28 and J usage is TRBJ2-1, with TRBD2 identical over 14 bases. This CDR3 comprises 18 residues. The germline V gene has CDR1 MDHEN and CDR2 SYDVKM. Unmatched junction bases numbered 9, after V lost 0 bases and J lost 8 bases. CDR3 nucleotides: TGTGCCAGCAGTTTATGGGGAAGACTAGCGGGGGGGGTCGATGAGCAGTTCTTC. As protein: CASSLWGRLAGGVDEQFF.

This chain links TRBV6-6 with TRBJ2-3; 10 bases map to TRBD2. Germline V gene data show CDR1 as MNHNY and CDR2 as SVGAGI (reference sequence). The CDR3 covers 16 residues. J gave up 1 base and V 4 bases, and 5 bases lay outside the gene matches. The CDR3 DNA follows: TGTGCCAGCAGTTTCCCTAGCGGGAGCGGCACAGATACGCAGTATTTT. It is translated as CASSFPSGSGTDTQYF.

This sequence joins TRBV6-6 and TRBJ2-7; 10 bases are a match to TRBD1. This CDR3 has 14 residues. The V and J ends lost 5 bases and 3 bases, in that order; junction bases with no gene match: 4. CDR1 is MNHNY and CDR2 is SVGAGI in the germline V gene (reference sequence). The CDR3: CASSKGQGHYEQYF. The CDR3 nucleotides are TGTGCCAGCAGTAAGGGACAGGGGCACTACGAGCAGTACTTC.

This chain joins TRBV6-5 and TRBJ2-4; weak D call: TRBD2 (6 bases). The CDR3 is 15 amino acids. CDR1 and CDR2 (germline): MNHEY, SVGAGI. The ends were cut back, 2 bases at V and 4 bases at J, with 12 bases in the middle. The CDR3 here is CASSYMRGVKNIQYF. As DNA, the CDR3 is TGTGCCAGCAGTTACATGCGGGGAGTTAAAAACATTCAGTACTTC.

The rearrangement uses TRBV6-5 and TRBJ2-7; no reliable D call. This CDR3 comprises 13 residues. V lost 4 bases, J lost 0 bases, and 7 bases lay in between. Germline V gene lookup returns CDR1 MNHEY and CDR2 SVGAGI. CDR3 protein: CASSWKGSYEQYF. The CDR3 DNA reads TGTGCCAGCAGTTGGAAGGGCTCCTACGAGCAGTACTTC.

The rearrangement joins TRBV5-1 to TRBJ2-5, with D unresolved. This CDR3 region has 15 residues. The V end lost 0 bases, the J end lost 4 bases, and 13 bases lay between the germline ends. CDR1 is SGHRS and CDR2 is YFSETQ in the germline V gene. The CDR3 loop reads CASSLGPRTGETQYF. The CDR3 DNA sequence: TGCGCCAGCAGCTTGGGGCCACGGACCGGAGAGACCCAGTACTTC.